This TCR beta chain was sequenced for a study of PD-1 blockade in classical Hodgkin lymphoma (dated by TCRdb to about 2020). Context from the whole study: Nivolumab dosing was 3 mg/kg intravenously every 2 weeks, continuing until either disease progression or unacceptable toxicity. To define a peripheral blood immune signature of response to PD-1 blockade in classical Hodgkin lymphoma, the study combined TCR beta sequencing with CyTOF.

Genomic DNA was isolated using the Qiagen DNeasy kit from unsorted PBMCs as well as from negatively selected CD4+ and CD8+ fractions. Using primers that anneal to V and J segments, immunoSEQ multiplex PCR amplified the TCR beta CDR3 regions. Amplification bias was minimized using a synthetic immune receptor repertoire, and residual bias was removed computationally after sequencing. The source study handled its data this way. Repertoire diversity was quantified as the Shannon entropy index using custom Python scripts. Unsorted, CD4+ and CD8+ repertoires were examined separately, except in combined analyses, for which CD4+ and CD8+ sequences were merged in silico. A clone was considered expanded if an increase in frequency of at least 2-fold after treatment relative to C1D1 was found, and a pseudocount of 0.5 was applied to clones undetected at baseline. Singleton clones were defined as clones with 0 or 1 copy at C1D1, and non-singleton clones were defined as clones with 2 or more copies. Clones expanded in unsorted samples were assigned a CD4+, CD8+ or unknown annotation through matching of protein sequences in sorted samples from the same patient. Wilcoxon tests on paired samples were used to test diversity changes from C1D1 to C4D1. TCRdb stores this immuneACCESS table with in-frame sequences only. Part of the clones is absent; in the studies checked, under half of the shortfall reflects unresolved V genes, and no reason is known for the rest. V, J and clone size are taken as reported in that table, and D and trimming were inferred from the DNA itself. Across this sample there are under 95,000 clones, with 80% to 95% seen only once. The top ten clones comprise under 3% of the sample.

Remarks on this clone: It has no known antigen specificity. The record has no base qualities; no much larger clone is one base away.

This sample's time point label indicates: cycle 2 day 1 (C2D1) of nivolumab. Every trial patient had relapsed following autologous stem cell transplantation, and prior brentuximab vedotin exposure was what differed among cohorts A, B and C. The trial cohort was composed of about 58 patients with relapsed/refractory classical Hodgkin lymphoma, for whom complete response, partial response or progressive disease was recorded as best overall response. Trial patients were treated with single-agent nivolumab in the multi-cohort phase II CheckMate 205 trial. An independent review committee assessed best overall response using the 2007 International Working Group response criteria. PBMCs from the trial were collected at three points: immediately before nivolumab initiation (C1D1), and during therapy at cycle 2 day 1 and cycle 4 day 1. After peripheral blood was drawn into 8 mL Vacutainer Cell Preparation Tubes, PBMCs were isolated by centrifugation and then cryopreserved.

At the junction V is shortened by 5 bases and J by 11 bases; bases outside the gene matches: 14. The CDR3 covers 16 residues, taking in both the cysteine and the phenylalanine. Only CDR3 DNA is held: 48 bases, read in frame from base 1. CDR1 and CDR2 are read off the germline V gene (reference sequence) as MNHEY and SMNVEV. What the authors observed across the whole study: Newly diagnosed patients were reported to have lower baseline TCR diversity than healthy donors, and relapsed/refractory patients were reported to have lower baseline TCR diversity still. CD4+ but not CD8+ TCR diversity rose significantly by C4D1 (p=0.0027 vs p=0.16), most apparent in complete responders (p=0.02). The study covered only a single clinical trial cohort, and the causes of the repertoire differences, possibly disease activity or prior therapy, were still not defined. Trial patients achieving complete response had baseline diversity similar to newly diagnosed patients, whereas partial responders and progressors had significantly lower diversity. Diversity was lower in patients who began nivolumab less than 1 year after ASCT, so these patients were left out of later analyses to avoid confounding by immune reconstitution.

This TCR derives from a human donor with classical Hodgkin lymphoma. The sequencing here drew on peripheral blood mononuclear cells (PBMCs), taken before the second cycle of nivolumab. The rearrangement joined TRBV27 to TRBJ2-1; 11 central nucleotides agree with TRBD2. At the DNA level, the sequence is TGTGCCAGCAGTCCGTCACTAGCGGGAGAGTATTGGAAGCAGTTCTTC. This is translated as CASSPSLAGEYWKQFF.